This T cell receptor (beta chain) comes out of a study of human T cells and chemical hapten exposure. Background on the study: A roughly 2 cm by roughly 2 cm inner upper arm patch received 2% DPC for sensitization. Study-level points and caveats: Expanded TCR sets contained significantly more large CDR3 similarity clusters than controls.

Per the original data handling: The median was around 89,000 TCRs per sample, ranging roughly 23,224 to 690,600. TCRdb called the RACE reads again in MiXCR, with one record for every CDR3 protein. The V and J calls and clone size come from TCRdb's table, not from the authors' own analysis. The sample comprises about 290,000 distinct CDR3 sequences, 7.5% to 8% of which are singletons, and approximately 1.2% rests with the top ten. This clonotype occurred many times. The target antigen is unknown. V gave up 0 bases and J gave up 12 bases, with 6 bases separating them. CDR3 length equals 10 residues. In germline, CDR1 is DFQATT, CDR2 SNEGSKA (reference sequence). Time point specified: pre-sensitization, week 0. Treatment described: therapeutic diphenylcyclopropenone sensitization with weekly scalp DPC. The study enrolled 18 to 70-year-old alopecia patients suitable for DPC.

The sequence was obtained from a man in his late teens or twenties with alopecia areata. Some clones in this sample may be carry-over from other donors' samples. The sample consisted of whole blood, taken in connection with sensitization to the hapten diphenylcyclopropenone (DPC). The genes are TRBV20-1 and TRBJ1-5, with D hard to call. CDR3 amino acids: CSARDFVQHF. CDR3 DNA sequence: TGCAGTGCTAGAGACTTCGTCCAGCATTTT.